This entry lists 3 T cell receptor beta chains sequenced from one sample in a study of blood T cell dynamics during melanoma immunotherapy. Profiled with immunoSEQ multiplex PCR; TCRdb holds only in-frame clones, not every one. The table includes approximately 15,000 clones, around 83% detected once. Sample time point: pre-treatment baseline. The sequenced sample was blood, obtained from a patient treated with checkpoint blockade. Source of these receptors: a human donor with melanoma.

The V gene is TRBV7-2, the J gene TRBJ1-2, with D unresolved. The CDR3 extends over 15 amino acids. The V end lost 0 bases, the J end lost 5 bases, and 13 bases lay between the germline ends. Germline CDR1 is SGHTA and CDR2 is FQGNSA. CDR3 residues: CASSLAFGSAYGYTF. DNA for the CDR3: TGTGCCAGCAGCTTAGCATTCGGCAGTGCATATGGCTACACCTTC.

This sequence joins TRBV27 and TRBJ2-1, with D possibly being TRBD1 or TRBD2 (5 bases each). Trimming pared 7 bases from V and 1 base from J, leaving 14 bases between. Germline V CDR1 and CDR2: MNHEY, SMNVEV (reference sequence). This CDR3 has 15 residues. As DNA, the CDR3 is TGTGCCAGCACCCCGGGACCACTATCCTACAATGAGCAGTTCTTC. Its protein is CASTPGPLSYNEQFF.

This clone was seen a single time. The CDR3 DNA sequence: TGCGCCAGCAGTGAGCAGGGGACTCAGCCCCAGCATTTT. Protein sequence: CASSEQGTQPQHF. This chain connects TRBV10-2 to TRBJ1-5; a weak D match, TRBD1 (6 bases). Germline assignment: CDR1 WSHSY and CDR2 SAAADI. Trimming removed 2 bases at V and 6 bases at J, with 8 bases between. The CDR3 covers 13 residues.